This T cell receptor (beta chain) was captured by sequencing in a study of CD8+ T cells in alopecia areata. RNA, once extracted, was reverse transcribed into cDNA for use as the sequencing template. The table came from immunoSEQ multiplex PCR; TCRdb's copy has only in-frame clones and leaves some out. The data hold some 180,000 clones, with about 47% observed a single time. This clone was seen a few times. The treatment: oral pan-JAK inhibitor, 5-10 mg twice daily. J gave up 2 bases and V 3 bases, and 11 bases lay outside the gene matches. Per the germline V gene, CDR1 is MNHEY and CDR2 is SMNVEV (reference sequence). CDR3 size: 17 residues.

The sample here was CD8+ T cells sorted from blood, taken around week 54, from a patient treated with tofacitinib. This clonotype was sampled from a human donor with alopecia areata. The rearrangement joins TRBV27 to TRBJ2-5; 8 nucleotides agree with TRBD2. The DNA for the CDR3 is TGTGCCAGCAGTTTCCGGCCGGATAGCGGGGCACAAGAGACCCAGTACTTC. This gives the protein CASSFRPDSGAQETQYF.